This T cell receptor (beta chain) was found in a study of CD8 T cells in Susac syndrome. CDR1 and CDR2 (germline): MNHNS, SASEGT. V was clipped by 3 bases and J by 15 bases; unmatched bases: 11. The CDR3 runs to 13 residues. The RNA, roughly 0.45 to 1 ug, was put through reverse transcription using random hexamers. Amplification of TCR beta CDR3 by immunoSEQ multiplex PCR spanned 54 Vbeta and 13 Jbeta. One entry per CDR3 protein, called by TCRdb with MiXCR from the immunoSEQ multiplex PCR reads. The sample lists about 300,000 distinct CDR3 sequences; about 89% were seen once. The chain carries TRBV6-1 and TRBJ2-1; TRBD2 matches 7 bases. This receptor was taken from a human donor with multiple sclerosis. The sample comprised CD8+ T cells from PBMCs. The CDR3 region has the DNA TGTGCCAGCAGTGAGTGGGAGGGGTATAGACGGTTCTTC. Residues: CASSEWEGYRRFF.